Shown below are 22 T cell receptor beta chains from a single sample sequenced in a study of T cell clonality in common variable immunodeficiency. TCRdb keeps only in-frame clones here, not all; method: immunoSEQ multiplex PCR. Singletons are absent from the sample, which has some 80,000 clones. The sequencing sample was made of peripheral blood mononuclear cells. All receptors derive from a person aged 18-70 years in good health.

This clone was found many times. The CDR3 end is not reached by the read, which stops 3 residues before it; the germline J gene fills it in. The chain recombines TRBV12-3 or TRBV12-4 with TRBJ2-3; D is perhaps TRBD2 (6 bases). V lost 8 bases to trimming and J lost 7 bases, with 16 bases between them. The CDR3 has 13 residues. The DNA read from the CDR3 is TGTGCCAGCTGGATCGGGGGACTGAATACG. This gives the protein CASWIGGLNT. The full CDR3 protein is CASWIGGLNTQYF.

This clone appeared many times. CDR3 bases read: TGCGCCAGCAGCTTGGCCGAACAGTACAATGAG. Protein: CASSLAEQYNE. The CDR3 in its entirety is CASSLAEQYNEQFF. This chain connects TRBV5-1 to TRBJ2-1; no clear D gene. Read coverage stops 3 residues before the CDR3 terminus; the germline J gene supplies the remainder. Trimming took off 0 bases at V and 4 bases at J, with 8 bases between the two ends. Per the germline V gene, CDR1 is SGHRS and CDR2 is YFSETQ. There are 14 residues in the CDR3.

This clone was recorded at least ten times. Read sequence stops 3 residues before the CDR3 end, and the germline J gene provides the missing end. This chain uses TRBV4-1 with TRBJ1-4; 8 nucleotides align to TRBD1. The junction had 13 bases not matched to a gene; V was cut back by 5 bases and J by 8 bases. This CDR3 spans 16 amino acids. Germline V lookup: CDR1 MGHRA, CDR2 YSYEKL. The CDR3 DNA, read in part, is TGCGCCAGCAGCTATCCGGGACAGGATCGGAGGGAAAAA. Residues: CASSYPGQDRREK. In full, the CDR3 is CASSYPGQDRREKLFF.

This clone was seen many times. The sequence runs out 3 residues before the end of the CDR3; the remainder is reconstructed from the germline J gene. This chain joins TRBV19 and TRBJ2-1, with 9 bases identical to TRBD2. The CDR3 has 15 amino acids. In germline, CDR1 is LNHDA, CDR2 SQIVND (reference sequence). V was clipped by 4 bases and J by 5 bases; unmatched bases: 6. Partial CDR3 DNA: TGTGCCAGTAGTACGTTTGCGGGAGGGAACAATGAG. Its protein is CASSTFAGGNNE. The full CDR3 protein reads CASSTFAGGNNEQFF.

This clone was detected ten times or more. The CDR3 DNA, read in part, is TGTGCCAGCTCACCACCGGGACTAGCGGGATCCGGCGAG. This gives the protein CASSPPGLAGSGE. From start to end, the CDR3 is CASSPPGLAGSGEQYF. The chain joins TRBV18 to TRBJ2-7, with 13 nucleotides matching TRBD2. The read terminates 3 residues ahead of where the CDR3 ends, so the germline J gene completes it. The CDR3 is 16 amino acids. Germline CDR1 KGHSH, CDR2 LQKENI. J gave up 6 bases and V 0 bases, and 5 bases lay outside the gene matches.

This clone was counted ten times or more. The read terminates 3 residues ahead of where the CDR3 ends, so the germline J gene completes it. This chain uses TRBV18 with TRBJ2-3; D is possibly TRBD1 (5 bases). CDR1 and CDR2 (germline): KGHSH, LQKENI. The length of the CDR3 is 15 residues. The V gene lost 2 bases and the J gene lost 2 bases, with 11 bases spanning the gap. The CDR3 DNA, read in part, is TGTGCCAGCTCACCATTTGGCAGGGACACAGATACG. The encoded protein is CASSPFGRDTDT. The complete CDR3 sequence is CASSPFGRDTDTQYF.

In the case of this clone: The read terminates 3 residues ahead of where the CDR3 ends, so the germline J gene completes it. The gene calls are TRBV11-2 and TRBJ1-2, with TRBD1 matching over 8 bases. The CDR3 spans 13 residues. The V gene end was trimmed by 3 bases and the J gene end by 6 bases; junction bases not matched to a gene: 3. CDR1 is SGHAT, CDR2 FQNNGV, per germline. Incomplete CDR3 DNA: TGTGCCAGCAGCTTGGACAGGGACCATGGC. It specifies CASSLDRDHG. The CDR3 in its entirety is CASSLDRDHGYTF.

This clone appeared many times. Sequencing ends 3 residues short of the CDR3 end; the germline J gene provides the rest. The chain is built from TRBV6-2 or TRBV6-3 and TRBJ2-3, with 13 bases that match TRBD2. This CDR3 comprises 15 residues. V lost 6 bases, J lost 5 bases, and 5 bases stayed unmatched. Germline V CDR1 and CDR2: MNHEY, SVGEGT. CDR3 loop: CASRLAGGPGDTQYF. The sequenced CDR3 bases are TGTGCCAGCAGACTAGCGGGAGGGCCTGGAGATACG.

Many counts were recorded for this clone. The read ends 3 residues early relative to the CDR3; the germline J gene fills the gap. The chain is built from TRBV2 and TRBJ1-4; TRBD1 might be the D (5 bases). The germline V and J ends were trimmed by 8 bases and 5 bases, with 9 bases remaining between them. CDR1 and CDR2 from the germline V gene are SNHLY and FYNNEI. This CDR3 is 12 amino acids long. This CDR3 reads CASEGSNEKLFF. CDR3 DNA, as far as it was read: TGTGCCAGCGAGGGGTCCAATGAAAAA.

Ten or more counts support this clone. The CDR3 extends 3 residues past the end of the read, so its final part is completed from the germline J gene. The gene calls are TRBV6-2 or TRBV6-3 and TRBJ2-7; TRBD1 or TRBD2 may be the D gene (5 bases each). CDR1 is MNHEY and CDR2 is SVGEGT in the germline V gene. Trimming stripped 0 bases from V and 3 bases from J, with 9 bases between. There are 14 residues in the CDR3. The DNA read from the CDR3 is TGTGCCAGCAGTTACTCGAGGGGTCACTACGAG. Translation gives CASSYSRGHYE. The entire CDR3 protein is CASSYSRGHYEQYF.

This clone was found many times. The sequence runs out 3 residues before the end of the CDR3; the remainder is reconstructed from the germline J gene. The chain has TRBV19 and TRBJ2-7, with TRBD2 matching 11 bases. J was trimmed by 2 bases and V by 3 bases; bases with no gene match: 0. CDR3 length: 14 amino acids. CDR1 is LNHDA and CDR2 is SQIVND in the germline V gene (reference sequence). The CDR3 DNA, read in part, is TGTGCCAGTAGTATGGGACTAGCGGCCTACGAG. Amino acid sequence: CASSMGLAAYE. The full CDR3 reads CASSMGLAAYEQYF.

This clone was seen a few times. The read terminates 3 residues before the CDR3 end, so the remaining end is supplied by the germline J gene. The V call is TRBV7-2, the J call TRBJ1-1; a weak D match, TRBD1 (6 bases). CDR1 SGHTA and CDR2 FQGNSA come from the germline V gene. V lost 2 bases, J lost 1 base, and 11 bases lay in between. This CDR3 is 15 amino acids long. The sequenced CDR3 bases are TGTGCCAGCAGCTTAATGGGGGCGTCGAACACTGAA. Amino acids: CASSLMGASNTE. Given in full, the CDR3 is CASSLMGASNTEAFF.

The sample holds many counts of this clone. Read coverage stops 3 residues before the CDR3 terminus; the germline J gene supplies the remainder. The chain employs TRBV12-3 or TRBV12-4 and TRBJ2-7; D is possibly TRBD1 (6 bases). V dropped 3 bases and J dropped 0 bases, with 9 bases sitting between them. The CDR3 has 14 amino acids. Incomplete CDR3 DNA: TGTGCCAGCAGTTTTGGACAGACCTCCTACGAG. Its protein is CASSFGQTSYE. The entire CDR3 reads CASSFGQTSYEQYF.

This clone was detected many times. The DNA ends 3 residues before the CDR3 does, and the rest of the CDR3 is filled in from the germline J gene. This chain connects TRBV7-3 to TRBJ2-1; TRBD2 matches at 12 bases. Looked up from germline, CDR1 is SGHTA and CDR2 is FQGTGA. With V trimmed by 3 bases and J by 8 bases, 5 bases remained unmatched. This CDR3 comprises 15 residues. CDR3 amino acids: CASSLWTSGTDEQFF. The part of the CDR3 DNA that was read is TGTGCCAGCAGCTTGTGGACTAGCGGGACAGATGAG.

As concerns this clone: With the read ending 3 residues before the CDR3 end, the germline J gene is used to fill in that end. J is TRBJ2-5 and V is TRBV20-1; tentatively, D is TRBD2 (5 bases). Germline lookup yields CDR1 DFQATT and CDR2 SNEGSKA (reference sequence). Between the trimmed V and J ends, which lost 6 bases and 4 bases, there was a span of 9 bases. The CDR3 spans 11 residues. CDR3 in amino acids: CSARTRETQYF. The covered CDR3 bases are TGCAGTGCGAGAACTAGAGAGACC.

This clone was found many times. The missing CDR3 end, 3 residues past where the read stops, is filled in from the germline J gene. The chain is built from TRBV14 and TRBJ2-5; 13 nucleotides line up with TRBD2. The germline CDR1 and CDR2 sequences are SGHDN and FVKESK. The CDR3 runs 16 residues. V lost 4 bases and J lost 3; bases outside the gene matches: 5. The CDR3 here is CASSPRTSGSEETQYF. CDR3 DNA, as far as it was read: TGTGCCAGCAGCCCTAGGACTAGCGGGAGCGAAGAGACC.

This clone was picked up many times. The read gets to within 3 residues of the CDR3 end, and the germline J gene fills in the rest. V and J are TRBV19 and TRBJ1-5; 7 positions agree with TRBD1. Losses at the gene ends were 7 bases for V and 5 bases for J; bases not matched to a gene: 11. CDR1 and CDR2 from the germline V gene are LNHDA and SQIVND (reference sequence). The CDR3 contains 15 residues. CDR3 DNA (partial): TGTGCCAGTACCCCGACAGGGTGGGGGGATCAGCCC. Translation: CASTPTGWGDQP. The CDR3 in its entirety is CASTPTGWGDQPQHF.

At least ten counts were recorded for this clone. The read terminates 3 residues before the CDR3 end, so the remaining end is supplied by the germline J gene. This chain links TRBV19 with TRBJ2-7; a weak D match, TRBD1 (6 bases). The length of the CDR3 is 14 residues. Trimming cost V 3 bases and J 6 bases, with 15 bases left between them. Germline lookup yields CDR1 LNHDA and CDR2 SQIVND (reference sequence). CDR3 sequence: CASSMARGLGEQYF. The sequenced part of the CDR3 DNA is TGTGCCAGTAGTATGGCCAGGGGTTTGGGCGAG.

This clone showed up many times. The read is 3 residues too short to cover the CDR3 end, so that end is filled in from the germline J gene. The chain is built from TRBV10-2 and TRBJ2-3, with 7 bases that match TRBD1. In germline, CDR1 is WSHSY, CDR2 SAAADI. The CDR3 runs 16 residues. V trimming: 10 bases; J trimming: 4 bases; junction bases outside the gene matches: 17. CDR3 DNA, as far as it was read: TGCGCCACCAACCAACCCGACAGGGTAGGAGCAGATACG. This encodes CATNQPDRVGADT. Given in full, the CDR3 is CATNQPDRVGADTQYF.

In its sample, this clone was seen many times. The CDR3 is cut off 3 residues early in the read; its end comes from the germline J gene. The chain carries TRBV28 and TRBJ2-6; possibly TRBD1 for D (6 bases). Deletions cut 3 bases from V and 0 bases from J, with 12 bases between. The CDR3 runs to 17 residues. Germline V gene data show CDR1 as MDHEN and CDR2 as SYDVKM. Partial CDR3 DNA: TGTGCCAGCAGTTTCACAGGGAAAGGCTCTGGGGCCAACGTC. Translating gives CASSFTGKGSGANV. The entire CDR3 reads CASSFTGKGSGANVLTF.

This clone was observed many times. CDR3 in amino acids: CASRRPTGGTKNTEAFF. The CDR3 bases that were read are TGTGCCAGCAGACGTCCTACAGGGGGGACGAAGAACACTGAA. The chain has TRBV6-2 or TRBV6-3 and TRBJ1-1; TRBD1 matches 8 bases. The read falls 3 residues short of the CDR3 end, and the missing part is taken from the germline J gene. The length of the CDR3 is 17 residues. V dropped 6 bases and J dropped 1; count of bases not matched to a gene: 13. The germline V gene has CDR1 MNHEY and CDR2 SVGEGT.

In this sample, this clone turned up many times. The read halts 3 residues ahead of the CDR3 end, with the missing end drawn from the germline J gene. The chain combines TRBV19 with TRBJ2-6; tentative D call: TRBD1 (5 bases). Per germline, CDR1 LNHDA and CDR2 SQIVND (reference sequence). Trimming stripped 6 bases from V and 3 bases from J, with 15 bases between. CDR3 length: 16 residues. The CDR3 sequence: CASSGHLSGGANVLTF. The CDR3 bases that were read are TGTGCCAGTAGCGGACACCTATCCGGTGGGGCCAACGTC.